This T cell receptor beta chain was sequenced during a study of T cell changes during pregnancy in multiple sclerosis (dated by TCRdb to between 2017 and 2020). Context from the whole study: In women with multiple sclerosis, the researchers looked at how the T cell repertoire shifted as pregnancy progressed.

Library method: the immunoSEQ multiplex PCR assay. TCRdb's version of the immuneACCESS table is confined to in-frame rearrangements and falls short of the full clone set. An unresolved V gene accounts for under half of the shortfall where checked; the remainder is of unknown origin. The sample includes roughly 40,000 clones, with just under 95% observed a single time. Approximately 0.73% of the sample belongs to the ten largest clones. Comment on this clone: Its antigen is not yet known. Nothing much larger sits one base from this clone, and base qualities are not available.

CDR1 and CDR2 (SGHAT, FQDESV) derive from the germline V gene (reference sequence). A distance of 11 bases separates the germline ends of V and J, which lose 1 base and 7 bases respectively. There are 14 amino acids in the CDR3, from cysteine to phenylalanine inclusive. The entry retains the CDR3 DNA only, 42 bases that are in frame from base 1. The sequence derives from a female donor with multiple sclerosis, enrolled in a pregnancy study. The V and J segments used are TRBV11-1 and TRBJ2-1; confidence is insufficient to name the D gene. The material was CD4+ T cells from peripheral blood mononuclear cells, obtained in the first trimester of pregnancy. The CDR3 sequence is CASSLVSGPNEQFF. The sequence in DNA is TGTGCCAGCAGCTTAGTGTCAGGCCCGAATGAGCAGTTCTTC. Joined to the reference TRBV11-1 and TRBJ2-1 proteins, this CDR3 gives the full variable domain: EAEVAQSPRYKITEKSQAVAFWCDPISGHATLYWYRQILGQGPELLVQFQDESVVDDSQLPKDRFSAERLKGVDSTLKIQPAELGDSAMYLCASSLVSGPNEQFFGPGTRLTVL.